The clone carrying this T cell receptor beta chain came up a few times. Its specificity is unknown. The data are from a study of regulatory T cells in long-lasting Graves disease. Notes on the study in general: It was in persistent disease that TRBV28, TRBJ1-2 and TRBJ2-5 were favored.

Trimming at V came to 4 bases and at J to 5 bases, leaving 12 bases not matched to a gene. The V gene's germline CDR1 is SQVTM and CDR2 ANQGSEA. The CDR3 contains 16 residues. The time point is: persistent/refractory GD, antithyroid drugs over 5 years with positive TRAb. Making the TCR library involved RNA that had been extracted from PBMCs. The authors built TCR beta libraries using iRepertoire HTBI primers and Arm-PCR of CDR3 regions. A single record per CDR3 protein comes from TCRdb applying MiXCR to the multiplex PCR reads. The sample yields a few hundred thousand distinct CDR3 sequences, roughly a quarter seen once.

The starting material was peripheral blood mononuclear cells (PBMCs), obtained when the disease was refractory, from a patient treated with antithyroid drugs. The receptor's source is a female donor with Graves disease. The chain uses TRBV29-1 and TRBJ2-7; the match to TRBD2 covers 12 bases. The CDR3 region is CSVGRLAGALPNEQYF. As DNA, the CDR3 is TGCAGCGTTGGAAGACTAGCGGGAGCTCTACCGAACGAGCAGTACTTC.